The 23 T cell receptor beta chains below come from one sample, sequenced in a study of radiotherapy plus CTLA-4 blockade in lung cancer. Here immunoSEQ multiplex PCR was the method, and the copy in TCRdb shows in-frame clones only, minus some. The repertoire has 65,000 to 100,000 clones, about four fifths of them found once; the top ten carry 0.82%. The sequencing here drew on peripheral blood, taken from a patient treated with radiotherapy plus ipilimumab. The origin of the receptors is a human donor with non-small cell lung cancer who had stable disease on radiotherapy plus ipilimumab.

The chain is built from TRBV5-1 and TRBJ2-3, with TRBD1 matching over 12 bases. After removal of 4 bases from V and 5 bases from J, the junction contained 5 bases not matched to a gene. The CDR3 runs 15 residues. CDR1 is SGHRS and CDR2 is YFSETQ in the germline V gene. In DNA form, the CDR3 reads TGCGCCAGCAGCATGGGACAGGGGGCCCAAGATACGCAGTATTTT. It translates to CASSMGQGAQDTQYF.

This clone was detected only a few times. This chain links TRBV7-3 with TRBJ1-3, with D unresolved. Trimming removed 6 bases from V and 7 bases from J, with 19 bases in between. The germline V gene encodes CDR1 SGHTA and CDR2 FQGTGA. This CDR3 comprises 15 residues. This CDR3 reads CASSRRGAPGNTIYF. The DNA of the CDR3 is TGTGCCAGCAGTCGCCGGGGAGCCCCGGGCAACACCATATATTTT. Supplemented by reference TRBV7-3 and TRBJ1-3, the full variable domain reads GAGVSQTPSNKVTEKGKYVELRCDPISGHTALYWYRQSLGQGPEFLIYFQGTGAADDSGLPNDRFFAVRPEGSVSTLKIQRTERGDSAVYLCASSRRGAPGNTIYFGEGSWLTVV.

The V gene is TRBV30, the J gene TRBJ1-5; TRBD1 is a possible D gene (5 bases). Germline loops: CDR1 GTSNPN, CDR2 SVGIG (reference sequence). With 2 bases removed from V and 5 bases from J, the gap between germline ends came to 13 bases. The CDR3 is 14 amino acids. The CDR3 sequence is CAWSRGVRDQPQHF. DNA of the CDR3: TGTGCCTGGAGTCGAGGGGTTAGGGATCAGCCCCAGCATTTT.

This clone was picked up a small number of times. In nucleotides, the CDR3 is TGTGCCAGTAGCCGCGGGACAGGGGGCTACAATGAGCAGTTCTTC. This sequence encodes CASSRGTGGYNEQFF. The chain carries TRBV19 and TRBJ2-1, with 11 positions matching TRBD1. V dropped 6 bases and J dropped 3; count of bases not matched to a gene: 4. The CDR3 loop spans 15 amino acids. Germline CDR1 reads LNHDA; CDR2 reads SQIVND (reference sequence).

The chain recombines TRBV7-9 with TRBJ1-4, with TRBD1 as a possible D gene (5 bases). V was pared by 5 bases and J by 3 bases, with 13 bases between. This CDR3 spans 15 amino acids. Germline V gene sequence: CDR1 SEHNR, CDR2 FQNEAQ (reference sequence). The CDR3 here is CASSPPLGANEKLFF. In DNA form, the CDR3 reads TGTGCCAGCAGCCCTCCCTTGGGGGCTAATGAAAAACTGTTTTTT.

The genes are TRBV18 and TRBJ1-2; D uncertain. Germline V gene data show CDR1 as KGHSH and CDR2 as LQKENI. The CDR3 is 12 amino acids. Trimming shortened V by 3 bases and J by 8 bases, and 10 bases separated the two germline ends. CDR3 sequence: CASSPEVGGYTF. The CDR3 bases are TGTGCCAGCTCACCGGAGGTGGGCGGCTACACCTTC.

Only one count was recorded for this clone. The chain is built from TRBV7-2 and TRBJ1-6, with 7 nucleotides matching TRBD1. Germline lookup yields CDR1 SGHTA and CDR2 FQGNSA. Losses at the gene ends were 6 bases for V and 4 bases for J; bases not matched to a gene: 6. This CDR3 contains 15 residues. CDR3 sequence (DNA): TGTGCCAGCAGACCCGGGACAGTATATAATTCACCCCTCCACTTT. It translates to CASRPGTVYNSPLHF.

This clone showed up just a few times. CDR3 bases: TGTGCCAGCAGCTTAAGGGGAGTAGATGTCTATGGCTACACCTTC. Encoded protein: CASSLRGVDVYGYTF. The chain couples TRBV7-3 to TRBJ1-2; D ambiguous. Germline V gene sequence: CDR1 SGHTA, CDR2 FQGTGA. This CDR3 spans 15 amino acids. V lost 1 base and J 4 bases, leaving 13 bases between the germline ends.

The DNA for the CDR3 is TGTGCCAGCAGACCACAGGGTTCCGGGGAGCTGTTTTTT. Residues: CASRPQGSGELFF. The V gene is TRBV7-3, the J gene TRBJ2-2, with D maybe TRBD1 (6 bases). Trimming cost V 6 bases and J 6 bases, with 11 bases left between them. The CDR3 loop spans 13 amino acids. Germline V CDR1 and CDR2: SGHTA, FQGTGA.

This sequence joins TRBV7-3 and TRBJ2-5; tentatively, D is TRBD1 (6 bases). Gene TRBJ2-7 matches the end of the DNA better, so the J call may be wrong. Germline lookup yields CDR1 SGHTA and CDR2 FQGTGA. This CDR3 spans 14 amino acids. CDR3 coding DNA: TGTGCCAGCAGCGAAAGCGGACAGCTCTACGAGCAGTACTTC. Translation: CASSESGQLYEQYF.

The genes are TRBV2 and TRBJ2-1; 9 bases align to TRBD2. The CDR3 is 11 residues long. CDR1 and CDR2 from the germline V gene are SNHLY and FYNNEI. V was pared by 6 bases and J by 15 bases, with 6 bases of the junction left unmatched. CDR3 sequence reads: CASRAAGGRFF. DNA of the CDR3: TGTGCCAGCAGGGCGGCGGGGGGGCGGTTCTTC.

The rearrangement uses TRBV7-2 and TRBJ2-7; no reliable D call. Germline assignment: CDR1 SGHTA and CDR2 FQGNSA. Trimming shortened V by 0 bases and J by 0 bases, and 9 bases separated the two germline ends. CDR3 length equals 15 residues. The CDR3 protein is CASSLAWTVSYEQYF. As DNA, the CDR3 is TGTGCCAGCAGCTTAGCGTGGACGGTCTCCTACGAGCAGTACTTC.

The V call is TRBV27, the J call TRBJ1-3, with 7 bases identical to TRBD1. V shed 6 bases, J shed 4 bases, and the junction held 9 bases outside the gene matches. The CDR3 length is 15 residues. Germline CDR1 is MNHEY and CDR2 is SMNVEV (reference sequence). The CDR3 DNA reads TGTGCCAGCAGGAAGGGCAGGGGGATCGGAAACACCATATATTTT. Amino acid sequence: CASRKGRGIGNTIYF.

This chain joins TRBV27 and TRBJ2-1; 8 bases line up with TRBD1. Looked up from germline, CDR1 is MNHEY and CDR2 is SMNVEV (reference sequence). J was trimmed by 5 bases and V by 5 bases; bases with no gene match: 8. The CDR3 loop spans 15 amino acids. The CDR3, as DNA: TGTGCCAGCAGTCCCGGACAGGGATGGGACAATGAGCAGTTCTTC. Encoded protein: CASSPGQGWDNEQFF.

The CDR3 nucleotides are TGTGCCAGCTCACCAGGGGCTAGCTCCTACGAGCAGTACTTC. Protein: CASSPGASSYEQYF. The chain employs TRBV18 and TRBJ2-5, with D perhaps TRBD1 (5 bases). The J call may be faulty, since TRBJ2-7 better matches the DNA end. Germline V lookup: CDR1 KGHSH, CDR2 LQKENI. The CDR3 is 14 residues long.

This sequence joins TRBV28 and TRBJ1-1; the match to TRBD1 covers 8 bases. The V segment lost 6 bases and the J segment 8 bases; nucleotides outside the gene matches: 2. Germline CDR1 MDHEN, CDR2 SYDVKM. This CDR3 contains 11 residues. CDR3: CASSWDREAFF. As DNA, the CDR3 is TGTGCCAGCAGCTGGGACAGGGAAGCTTTCTTT.

The CDR3 loop is CASSEGTYGYTF. In DNA form, the CDR3 reads TGTGCCAGCAGTGAGGGCACCTATGGCTACACCTTC. The rearrangement links TRBV25-1 to TRBJ1-2, with D unresolved. Trimming cost V 3 bases and J 4 bases, with 6 bases left between them. CDR3 length: 12 residues. In germline, CDR1 is MGHDK, CDR2 SYGVNS.

This rearrangement joins TRBV7-9 to TRBJ1-5; D may be TRBD1 (6 bases). The length of the CDR3 is 18 residues. The V end was cut by 5 bases, the J end by 2 bases, with 22 bases between. Germline values: CDR1 SEHNR, CDR2 FQNEAQ (reference sequence). The CDR3 protein is CASSGGTSGGAGNQPQHF. The CDR3 DNA reads as TGTGCCAGCAGCGGAGGGACTAGCGGGGGGGCAGGCAATCAGCCCCAGCATTTT.

This sequence joins TRBV30 and TRBJ1-2; D uncertain. Germline loops: CDR1 GTSNPN, CDR2 SVGIG (reference sequence). Trimming left V 1 base short and J 5 bases short, with 11 bases between. This CDR3 contains 13 residues. CDR3 region: CAWSGAGDYGYTF. The CDR3 coding sequence is TGTGCCTGGAGTGGGGCAGGAGATTATGGCTACACCTTC.

The chain employs TRBV27 and TRBJ1-3; D unclear. Trimming left V 4 bases short and J 4 bases short, with 8 bases between. The CDR3 runs to 13 residues. Germline CDR1 reads MNHEY; CDR2 reads SMNVEV (reference sequence). In nucleotides, the CDR3 is TGTGCCAGCAGTTCCCTCGGGGGAAACACCATATATTTT. As protein: CASSSLGGNTIYF.

About this clone: This same CDR3 is encoded by further DNA sequences in the sample. The chain couples TRBV7-9 to TRBJ2-1; TRBD2 matches at 7 bases. Germline CDR1 and CDR2: SEHNR and FQNEAQ (reference sequence). Trimming at V came to 3 bases and at J to 7 bases, leaving 6 bases not matched to a gene. The CDR3 runs to 14 residues. Here the CDR3 reads CASSFSGTYNEQFF. The DNA for the CDR3 is TGTGCCAGCAGCTTCAGCGGGACGTATAATGAGCAGTTCTTC.

The chain links TRBV2 to TRBJ2-7; TRBD2 might be the D (6 bases). The CDR3 is 11 amino acids. V lost 10 bases to trimming and J lost 3 bases, with 10 bases between them. Germline V lookup: CDR1 SNHLY, CDR2 FYNNEI. The CDR3 DNA is TGTGCCACCAGGGACTTCTACGAGCAGTACTTC. Residues: CATRDFYEQYF.

CDR3 nucleotide sequence: TGTGCCAGCAGCACGGGACTAGCGGGAGTTGGGAATACGCAGTATTTT. It is translated as CASSTGLAGVGNTQYF. The chain links TRBV13 to TRBJ2-3; 14 nucleotides line up with TRBD2. The junction had 8 bases not matched to a gene; V was cut back by 5 bases and J by 7 bases. This CDR3 has 16 residues. Germline assignment: CDR1 PRHDT and CDR2 FYEKMQ (reference sequence).